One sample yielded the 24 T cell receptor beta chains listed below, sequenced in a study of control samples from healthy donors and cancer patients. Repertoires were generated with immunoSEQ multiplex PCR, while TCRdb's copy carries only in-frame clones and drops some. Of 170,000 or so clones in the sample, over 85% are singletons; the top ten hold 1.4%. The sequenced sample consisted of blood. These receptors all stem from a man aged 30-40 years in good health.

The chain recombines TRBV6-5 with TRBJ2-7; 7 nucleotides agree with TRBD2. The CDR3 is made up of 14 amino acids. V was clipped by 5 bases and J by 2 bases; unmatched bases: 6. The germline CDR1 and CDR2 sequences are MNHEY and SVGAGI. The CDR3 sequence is CASSRGDKAYEQYF. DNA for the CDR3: TGTGCCAGCAGTCGGGGGGATAAGGCCTACGAGCAGTACTTC.

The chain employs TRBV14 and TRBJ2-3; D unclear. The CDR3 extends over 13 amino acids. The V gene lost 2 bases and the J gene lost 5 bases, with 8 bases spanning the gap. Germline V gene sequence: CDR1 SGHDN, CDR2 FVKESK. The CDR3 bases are TGTGCCAGCAGCCAAAATCCAAGAGATACGCAGTATTTT. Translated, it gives CASSQNPRDTQYF.

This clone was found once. The CDR3 is CASSPLRVTFDTIYF. The DNA for the CDR3 is TGCGCCAGCAGTCCGCTGAGGGTGACGTTCGACACCATATATTTT. The gene calls are TRBV4-1 and TRBJ1-3; no firm D call. CDR3 length equals 15 residues. Per the germline V gene, CDR1 is MGHRA and CDR2 is YSYEKL. The V gene lost 6 bases and the J gene lost 8 bases, with 20 bases spanning the gap.

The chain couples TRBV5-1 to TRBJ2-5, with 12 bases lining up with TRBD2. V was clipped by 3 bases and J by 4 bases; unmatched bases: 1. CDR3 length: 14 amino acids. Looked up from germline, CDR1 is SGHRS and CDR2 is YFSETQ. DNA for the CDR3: TGCGCCAGCAGCTCGACTAGCGGGAGAGAGACCCAGTACTTC. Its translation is CASSSTSGRETQYF.

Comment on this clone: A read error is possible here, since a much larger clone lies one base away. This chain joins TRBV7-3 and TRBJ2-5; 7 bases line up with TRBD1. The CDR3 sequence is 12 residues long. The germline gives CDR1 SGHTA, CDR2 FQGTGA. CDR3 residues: CASNLGGGTQYF. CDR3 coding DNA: TGTGCCAGCAACTTAGGGGGCGGGACCCAGTACTTC.

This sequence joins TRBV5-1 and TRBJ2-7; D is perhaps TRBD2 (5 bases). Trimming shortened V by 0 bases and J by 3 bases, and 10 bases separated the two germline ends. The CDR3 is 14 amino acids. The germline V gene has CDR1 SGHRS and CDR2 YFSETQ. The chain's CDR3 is CASSLVSGYYEQYF. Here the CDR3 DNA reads TGCGCCAGCAGCTTGGTGTCGGGGTACTACGAGCAGTACTTC.

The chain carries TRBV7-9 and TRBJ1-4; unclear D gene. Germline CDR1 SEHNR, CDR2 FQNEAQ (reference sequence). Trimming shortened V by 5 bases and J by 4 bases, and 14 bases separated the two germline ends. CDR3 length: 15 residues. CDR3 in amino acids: CASSPRLGGNEKLFF. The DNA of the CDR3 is TGTGCCAGCAGCCCCCGGTTAGGCGGTAATGAAAAACTGTTTTTT.

The CDR3, as DNA: TGTGCCAGCAGCTTGACTAGCAACGTAGCCAAAAACATTCAGTACTTC. It yields the protein CASSLTSNVAKNIQYF. The chain recombines TRBV7-2 with TRBJ2-4, with 7 bases matching TRBD2. V shed 3 bases, J shed 0 bases, and the junction held 5 bases outside the gene matches. This CDR3 region has 16 residues. CDR1 SGHTA and CDR2 FQGNSA come from the germline V gene.

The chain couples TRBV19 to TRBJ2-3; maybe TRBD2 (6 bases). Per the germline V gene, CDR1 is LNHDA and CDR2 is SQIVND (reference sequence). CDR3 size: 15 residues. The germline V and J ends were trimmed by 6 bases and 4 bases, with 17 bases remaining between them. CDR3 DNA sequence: TGTGCCAGTAGCACGCGACTAGGACGGGCAGATACGCAGTATTTT. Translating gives CASSTRLGRADTQYF. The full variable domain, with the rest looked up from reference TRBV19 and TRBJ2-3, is DGGITQSPKYLFRKEGQNVTLSCEQNLNHDAMYWYRQDPGQGLRLIYYSQIVNDFQKGDIAEGYSVSREKKESFPLTVTSAQKNPTAFYLCASSTRLGRADTQYFGPGTRLTVL.

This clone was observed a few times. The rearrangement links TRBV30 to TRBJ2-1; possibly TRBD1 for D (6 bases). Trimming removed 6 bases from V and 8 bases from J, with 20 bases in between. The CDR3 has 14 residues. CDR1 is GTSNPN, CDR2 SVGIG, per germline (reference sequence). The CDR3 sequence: CACLGAGVIHEQFF. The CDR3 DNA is TGTGCCTGCCTAGGAGCAGGGGTCATCCATGAGCAGTTCTTC.

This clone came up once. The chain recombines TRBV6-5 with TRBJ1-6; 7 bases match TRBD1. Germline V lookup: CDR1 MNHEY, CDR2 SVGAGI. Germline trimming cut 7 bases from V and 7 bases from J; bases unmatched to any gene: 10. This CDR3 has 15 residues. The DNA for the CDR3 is TGTGCCAGCACCCAAGCGACAGGGATAAATTCACCCCTCCACTTT. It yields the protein CASTQATGINSPLHF.

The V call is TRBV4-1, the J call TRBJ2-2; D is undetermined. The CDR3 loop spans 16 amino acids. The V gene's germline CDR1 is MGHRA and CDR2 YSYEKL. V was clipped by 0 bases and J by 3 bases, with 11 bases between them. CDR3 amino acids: CASSQDGSGYTGELFF. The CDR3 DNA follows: TGCGCCAGCAGCCAAGATGGCTCGGGTTACACCGGGGAGCTGTTTTTT.

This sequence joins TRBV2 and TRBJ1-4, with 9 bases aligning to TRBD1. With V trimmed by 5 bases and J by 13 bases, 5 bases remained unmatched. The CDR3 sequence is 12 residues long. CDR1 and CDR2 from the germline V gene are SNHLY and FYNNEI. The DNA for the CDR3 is TGTGCCAGCAGTTACCGGGGACAGGGACTGTTTTTT. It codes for CASSYRGQGLFF.

CDR3: CASSPTWGEHEKLFF. CDR3 in DNA: TGTGCCAGCAGCCCGACGTGGGGGGAACATGAAAAACTGTTTTTT. This chain connects TRBV14 to TRBJ1-4, with D possibly being TRBD1 (5 bases). V lost 4 bases to trimming and J lost 6 bases, with 15 bases between them. The CDR3 runs to 15 residues. CDR1 is SGHDN and CDR2 is FVKESK in the germline V gene.

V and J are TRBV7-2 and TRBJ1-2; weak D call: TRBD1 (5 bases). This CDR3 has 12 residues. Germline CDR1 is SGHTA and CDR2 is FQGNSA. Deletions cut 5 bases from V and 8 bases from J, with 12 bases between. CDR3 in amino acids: CASSLKTAGYTF. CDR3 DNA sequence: TGTGCCAGCAGCCTAAAGACAGCCGGCTACACCTTC.

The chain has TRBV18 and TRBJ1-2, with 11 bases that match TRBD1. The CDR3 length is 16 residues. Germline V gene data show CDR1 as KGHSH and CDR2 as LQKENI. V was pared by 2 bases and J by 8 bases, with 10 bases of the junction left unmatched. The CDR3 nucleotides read TGTGCCAGCTCACCAGTCGCGGGACAGGGGGTTCAGGGCTACACCTTC. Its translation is CASSPVAGQGVQGYTF.

Here the CDR3 DNA reads TGCAGCGGGGGGGACAGAGAAGCTTTCTTT. Residues: CSGGDREAFF. The genes are TRBV29-1 and TRBJ1-1, with 7 bases identical to TRBD1. V lost 7 bases, J lost 8 bases, and 4 bases stayed unmatched. The CDR3 is 10 amino acids. The germline V gene encodes CDR1 SQVTM and CDR2 ANQGSEA.

CDR3 region: CASSHLSRGRETQYF. As DNA, the CDR3 is TGTGCCAGCAGCCATTTGAGCAGGGGAAGAGAGACCCAGTACTTC. The genes are TRBV11-2 and TRBJ2-5; a possible D gene is TRBD1 (6 bases). The CDR3 runs 15 residues. Trimming took 5 bases from V and 4 from J, leaving 17 bases between them. In germline, CDR1 is SGHAT, CDR2 FQNNGV. The variable domain in full, with the rest retrieved from reference TRBV11-2 and TRBJ2-5, is EAGVAQSPRYKIIEKRQSVAFWCNPISGHATLYWYQQILGQGPKLLIQFQNNGVVDDSQLPKDRFSAERLKGVDSTLKIQPAKLEDSAVYLCASSHLSRGRETQYFGPGTRLLVL.

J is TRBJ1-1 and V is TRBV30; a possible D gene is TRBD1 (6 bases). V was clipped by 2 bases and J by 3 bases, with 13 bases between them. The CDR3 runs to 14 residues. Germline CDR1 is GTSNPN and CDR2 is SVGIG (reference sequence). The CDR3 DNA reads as TGTGCCTGGAGTTTCCCGGGGGGCTACACTGAAGCTTTCTTT. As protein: CAWSFPGGYTEAFF.

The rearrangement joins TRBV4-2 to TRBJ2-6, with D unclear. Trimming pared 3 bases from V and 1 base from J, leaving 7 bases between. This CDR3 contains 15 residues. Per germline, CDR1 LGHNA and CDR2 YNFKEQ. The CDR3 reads CASSHEGSGANVLTF. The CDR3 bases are TGTGCCAGCAGCCATGAAGGGTCTGGGGCCAACGTCCTGACTTTC.

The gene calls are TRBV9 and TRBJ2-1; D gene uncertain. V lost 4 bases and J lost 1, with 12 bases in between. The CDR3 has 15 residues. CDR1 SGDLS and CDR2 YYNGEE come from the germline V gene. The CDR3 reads CASSPDGLSYNEQFF. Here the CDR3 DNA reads TGTGCCAGCAGCCCAGATGGGCTATCCTACAATGAGCAGTTCTTC.

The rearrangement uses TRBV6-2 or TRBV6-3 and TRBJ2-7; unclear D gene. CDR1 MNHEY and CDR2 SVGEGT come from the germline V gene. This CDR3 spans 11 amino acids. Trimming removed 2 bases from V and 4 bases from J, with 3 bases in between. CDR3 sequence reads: CASSYRYEQYF. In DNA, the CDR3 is TGTGCCAGCAGTTACAGATACGAGCAGTACTTC.

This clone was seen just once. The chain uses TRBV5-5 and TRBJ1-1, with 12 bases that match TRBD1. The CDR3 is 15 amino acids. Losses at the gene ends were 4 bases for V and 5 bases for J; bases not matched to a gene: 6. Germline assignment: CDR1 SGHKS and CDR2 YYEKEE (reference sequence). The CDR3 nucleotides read TGTGCCAGCAGCCCGGGACAGGGGGCCGGAACTGAAGCTTTCTTT. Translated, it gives CASSPGQGAGTEAFF.

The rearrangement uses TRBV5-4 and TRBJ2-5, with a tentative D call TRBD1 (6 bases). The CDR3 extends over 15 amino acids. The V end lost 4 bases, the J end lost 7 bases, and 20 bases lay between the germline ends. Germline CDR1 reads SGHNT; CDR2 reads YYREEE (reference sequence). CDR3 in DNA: TGTGCCAGCAGCCCCACTCGAATGGGGGCCGGGACCCAGTACTTC. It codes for CASSPTRMGAGTQYF. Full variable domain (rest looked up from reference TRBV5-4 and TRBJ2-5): ETGVTQSPTHLIKTRGQQVTLRCSSQSGHNTVSWYQQALGQGPQFIFQYYREEENGRGNFPPRFSGLQFPNYSSELNVNALELDDSALYLCASSPTRMGAGTQYFGPGTRLLVL.